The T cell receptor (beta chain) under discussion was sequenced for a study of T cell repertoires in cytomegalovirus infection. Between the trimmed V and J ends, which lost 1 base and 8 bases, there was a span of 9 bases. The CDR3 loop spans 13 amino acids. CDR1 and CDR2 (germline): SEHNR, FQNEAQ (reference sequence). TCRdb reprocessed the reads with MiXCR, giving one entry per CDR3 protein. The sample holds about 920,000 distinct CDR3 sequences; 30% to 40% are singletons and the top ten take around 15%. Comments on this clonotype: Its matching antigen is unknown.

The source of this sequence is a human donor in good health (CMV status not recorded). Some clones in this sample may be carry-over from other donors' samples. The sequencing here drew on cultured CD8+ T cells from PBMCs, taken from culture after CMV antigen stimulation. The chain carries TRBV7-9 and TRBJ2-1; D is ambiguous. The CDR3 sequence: CASSLDRHDEQFF. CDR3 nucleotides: TGTGCCAGCAGCTTAGACAGACATGATGAGCAGTTCTTC.